This paragraph covers one TCR beta chain sequence. The clone's antigen remains unknown. No quality values exist for individual bases; no much larger clone is one base distant. This entry is derived from a study of control samples from healthy donors and cancer patients (dated by TCRdb to between 2020 and 2021). The receptor library was made with the immunoSEQ multiplex PCR assay. Here the immuneACCESS table is served through TCRdb, limited to in-frame sequences with V and J called. Missing clones are a known gap in these copies; in checked studies unresolved V genes cover under half, and the rest lacks a known reason. Across this sample there are about 120,000 clones, with roughly nine tenths seen only once. Together, the top ten hold 7.8% of the sample. Spanning cysteine to phenylalanine, the CDR3 consists of 16 amino acids. The entry retains the CDR3 DNA only, 48 bases that are in frame from base 1. Unmatched junction bases come to 10, with V trimmed by 4 bases and J by 5 bases. Looking up the germline V gene yields CDR1 SGHAT and CDR2 FQNNGV.

Sequencing was carried out using blood. The V gene is TRBV11-2 and the J gene is TRBJ2-3; the central 9 bases match TRBD1. This clonotype originated in a woman younger than 30 in good health. The CDR3 reads as follows: CASSSPPGTGKDTQYF. Read as DNA, the sequence is TGTGCCAGCAGCTCCCCCCCCGGGACAGGGAAAGATACGCAGTATTTT.